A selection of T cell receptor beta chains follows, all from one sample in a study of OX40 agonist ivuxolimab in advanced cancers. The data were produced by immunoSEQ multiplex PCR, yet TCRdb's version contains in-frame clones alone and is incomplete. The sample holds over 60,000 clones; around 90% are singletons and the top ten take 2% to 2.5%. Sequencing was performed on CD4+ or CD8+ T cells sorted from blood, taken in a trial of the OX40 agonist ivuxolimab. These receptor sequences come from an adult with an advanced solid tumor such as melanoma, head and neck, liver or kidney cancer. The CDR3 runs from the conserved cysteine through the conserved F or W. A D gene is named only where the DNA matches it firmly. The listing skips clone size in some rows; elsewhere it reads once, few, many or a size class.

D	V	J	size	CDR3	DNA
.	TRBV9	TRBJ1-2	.	CASSGALDRFGYGYTF	TGTGCCAGCAGCGGGGCCCTAGACAGGTTTGGTTATGGCTACACCTTC
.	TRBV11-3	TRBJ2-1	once	CASSQGVAGSEQFF	TGTGCCAGCAGCCAGGGGGTAGCGGGAAGTGAGCAGTTCTTC
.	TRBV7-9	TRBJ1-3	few	CASSLEGSSGNTIYF	TGTGCCAGCAGCCTTGAAGGGTCTTCTGGAAACACCATATATTTT
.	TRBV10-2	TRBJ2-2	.	CASSFLPANTGELFF	TGCGCCAGCAGTTTCTTGCCCGCGAACACCGGGGAGCTGTTTTTT
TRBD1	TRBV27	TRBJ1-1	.	CAIQGQKNTEAFF	TGTGCCATCCAGGGACAGAAGAACACTGAAGCTTTCTTT
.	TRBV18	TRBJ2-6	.	CATQASGANVLTF	TGTGCCACCCAGGCCTCTGGGGCCAACGTCCTGACTTTC
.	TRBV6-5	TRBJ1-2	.	CASSRQGLYYGYTF	TGTGCCAGCAGCCGGCAGGGGTTGTACTATGGCTACACCTTC
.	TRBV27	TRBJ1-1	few	CASRWGVGTEAFF	TGTGCCAGCAGGTGGGGGGTTGGCACTGAAGCTTTCTTT
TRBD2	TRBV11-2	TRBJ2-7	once	CASSSFSGRATYEQYF	TGTGCCAGCAGCTCTTTTAGCGGGAGGGCCACGTACGAGCAGTACTTC
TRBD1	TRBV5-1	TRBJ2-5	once	CASSRTGKETQYF	TGCGCCAGCAGCAGGACAGGGAAAGAGACCCAGTACTTC
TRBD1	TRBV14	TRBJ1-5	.	CASSQEKDRGWKQPQHF	TGTGCCAGCAGCCAAGAGAAGGACAGGGGGTGGAAACAGCCCCAGCATTTT
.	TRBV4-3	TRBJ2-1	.	CASSQGTSGVDEQFF	TGCGCCAGCAGCCAAGGGACTTCTGGGGTCGATGAGCAGTTCTTC
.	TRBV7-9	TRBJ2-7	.	CASSRDGEQYF	TGTGCCAGCAGCCGAGACGGTGAGCAGTACTTC
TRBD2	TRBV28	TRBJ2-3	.	CASSLGGGIINTQYF	TGTGCCAGCAGTTTAGGGGGGGGGATAATAAATACGCAGTATTTT
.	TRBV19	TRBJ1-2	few	CASSRNPTVSYRIPYGYTF	TGTGCCAGTAGTCGAAACCCGACAGTCTCATACCGAATACCCTATGGCTACACCTTC
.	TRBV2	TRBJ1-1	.	CASSGQRMNTEAFF	TGTGCCAGCAGCGGACAGCGCATGAACACTGAAGCTTTCTTT
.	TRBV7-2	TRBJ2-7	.	CASSLREGGYEQYF	TGTGCCAGCAGCTTACGGGAAGGCGGCTACGAGCAGTACTTC
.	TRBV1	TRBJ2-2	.	CTSSQATSNTGELFF	TGCACCAGCAGCCAAGCGACTTCGAACACCGGGGAGCTGTTTTTT
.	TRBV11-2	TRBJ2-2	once	CASSASLIGRTMGGELFF	TGTGCCAGCAGCGCCTCACTGATCGGGAGAACCATGGGCGGGGAGCTGTTTTTT
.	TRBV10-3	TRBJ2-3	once	CAISMDDTQYF	TGTGCCATCAGTATGGACGATACGCAGTATTTT
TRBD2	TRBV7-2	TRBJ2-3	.	CASSSRGASGRAYTDTQYF	TGTGCCAGCAGCTCAAGGGGAGCTAGCGGGAGGGCCTACACAGATACGCAGTATTTT
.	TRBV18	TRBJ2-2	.	CASSPNTGELFF	TGTGCCAGCTCACCGAACACCGGGGAGCTGTTTTTT
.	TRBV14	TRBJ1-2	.	CASSQQGLIGYTF	TGTGCCAGCAGCCAACAGGGGCTTATAGGCTACACCTTC
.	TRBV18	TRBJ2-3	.	CASSPEDRPPGEGTQYF	TGTGCCAGCTCACCAGAAGACAGGCCTCCCGGGGAGGGTACGCAGTATTTT